The 7 T cell receptor beta chains listed next were all sequenced from one sample in a study of blood T cells in healthy people across ages. Sample-barcoded 5' priming and a J-beta primer mix drove a second PCR of about 6 to 12 cycles. TCRdb recomputed calls from the 5' RACE reads with MiXCR, one row per CDR3 protein. The profile shows about a million distinct CDR3 sequences, 45% to 60% of them singletons. The sample was blood. Receptors originate from a woman between 55 and 75 years old in good health.

The V call is TRBV12-3 or TRBV12-4, the J call TRBJ2-6, with 7 bases fitting TRBD2. The CDR3 runs 17 residues. The J segment lost 4 bases and the V segment lost 2 bases, leaving 8 bases of the junction unmatched. CDR3: CASSLRGGGTGANVLTF. CDR3 sequence (DNA): TGTGCCAGCAGTTTAAGGGGCGGGGGAACCGGGGCCAACGTCCTGACTTTC.

The table lists this clonotype with a few counts. The V and J genes are TRBV4-1 and TRBJ2-4, with D unclear. Per germline, CDR1 MGHRA and CDR2 YSYEKL. The CDR3 has 12 amino acids. V was pared by 3 bases and J by 7 bases, with 7 bases between. This CDR3 reads CASSHRNNIQYF. The CDR3 coding sequence is TGCGCCAGCAGCCATAGGAATAACATTCAGTACTTC.

This chain uses TRBV4-3 with TRBJ1-1, with D perhaps matching TRBD1 (6 bases). Per germline, CDR1 LGHNA and CDR2 YSLEER. The V end was cut by 3 bases, the J end by 0 bases, with 14 bases between. The CDR3 has 16 amino acids. CDR3 DNA: TGCGCCAGCAGCCAGGTCACTACAGGGATGAACACTGAAGCTTTCTTT. This gives the protein CASSQVTTGMNTEAFF.

This clonotype showed up just a few times. The chain joins TRBV13 to TRBJ2-3; 12 bases map to TRBD2. Germline V gene sequence: CDR1 PRHDT, CDR2 FYEKMQ (reference sequence). The trim removed 5 bases at V and 5 bases at J, leaving 5 bases unmatched. CDR3 size: 15 residues. CDR3 in DNA: TGTGCCAGCAGCAGACTAGCGGGAGCTGAAGATACGCAGTATTTT. It encodes CASSRLAGAEDTQYF.

This chain connects TRBV20-1 to TRBJ2-1, with TRBD2 matching 12 bases. Germline lookup yields CDR1 DFQATT and CDR2 SNEGSKA (reference sequence). V dropped 0 bases and J dropped 9; count of bases not matched to a gene: 9. The CDR3 runs 16 residues. The CDR3 sequence: CSAREPLAGGFGEQFF. The DNA for the CDR3 is TGCAGTGCTAGAGAACCCCTAGCGGGAGGGTTCGGTGAGCAGTTCTTC.

This clonotype was seen a single time. This chain joins TRBV7-9 and TRBJ2-1, with 7 bases matching TRBD2. J lost 12 bases, V lost 8 bases, and 19 bases had no gene match. Germline lookup yields CDR1 SEHNR and CDR2 FQNEAQ (reference sequence). The CDR3 loop spans 15 amino acids. The CDR3 loop reads CASGELSGKFDGQFF. As DNA, the CDR3 is TGTGCCAGCGGAGAACTAAGCGGGAAGTTCGATGGGCAGTTCTTC. Variable domain in full (rest from reference TRBV7-9 and TRBJ2-1): DTGVSQNPRHKITKRGQNVTFRCDPISEHNRLYWYRQTLGQGPEFLTYFQNEAQLEKSRLLSDRFSAERPKGSFSTLEIQRTEQGDSAMYLCASGELSGKFDGQFFGPGTRLTVL.

Comments on this clonotype: One end of the junction is discordant with germline, which a read error may explain. The rearrangement links TRBV10-3 to TRBJ2-1; 14 bases are a match to TRBD2. This CDR3 contains 14 residues. The germline CDR1 and CDR2 sequences are ENHRY and SYGVKD. The CDR3 loop is CAIRPGTSGSEQFF. The CDR3 DNA reads as TGCGCCATCAGACCCGGGACTAGCGGGAGCGAGCAGTTCTTC.